Sequencing of this T cell receptor (beta chain) was carried out in a study of T cell changes during pregnancy in multiple sclerosis. The CDR3 is 15 residues long. Germline CDR1 and CDR2: SGHDN and FVKESK. V shed 2 bases and J shed 4 bases, with 14 bases lying between them. The data were produced by immunoSEQ multiplex PCR, yet TCRdb's version contains in-frame clones alone and is incomplete. Counted here are under 130,000 clones, approximately 90% occurring once; the ten biggest clones make up about 3.5%. This material consisted of peripheral blood, taken after pregnancy. This sequence joins TRBV14 and TRBJ1-2; D not certain. This sequence originates from a female donor with multiple sclerosis, enrolled in a pregnancy study. The CDR3 region is CASSQWEDLIYGYTF. In DNA form, the CDR3 reads TGTGCCAGCAGCCAATGGGAGGACCTCATCTATGGCTACACCTTC.